The clone carrying this T cell receptor (beta chain) was seen more than once but under ten times. Averaging around 110 mL, one heparinised blood draw came from each individual donor. This specimen belongs to a study of beta chain features in type 1 diabetes. Germline assignment: CDR1 MDHEN and CDR2 SYDVKM. CDR3 length: 12 amino acids. V was cut by 1 base and J by 9 bases, with 6 bases left in between. Expressed TCRB transcripts were sequenced after all isolated RNA was converted to cDNA. Using immunoSEQ multiplex PCR, the repertoire was profiled, and TCRdb retains in-frame clones only, with some absent. The sample records about 930,000 clones, about 17% being singletons.

What was sequenced was naive CD4+ T cells from blood. This chain connects TRBV28 to TRBJ2-2, with no clear D. The receptor's source is a woman aged 18-29 years in good health. In nucleotides, the CDR3 is TGTGCCAGCAGTTTATTAGGATGGGAGCTGTTTTTT. Translation: CASSLLGWELFF.